The 19 T cell receptor beta chains in this list originate from one sample, sequenced in a study of CD8 T cells in ankylosing spondylitis. MiXCR, run by TCRdb on the 5' RACE reads, gives a single entry per CDR3 protein. The profile shows around 340,000 distinct CDR3 sequences, roughly 20% of them singletons. The sequenced sample consisted of blood, either unsorted or a sorted T cell fraction (not recorded which). The origin of the receptors is a male donor with ankylosing spondylitis or in good health (not recorded which).

In this sample, this clonotype turned up a few times. CDR3 coding DNA: TGCGCCAGCAGCCAAGAACAAGGAACCATGAACACCGGGGAGCTGTTTTTT. It codes for CASSQEQGTMNTGELFF. The V call is TRBV4-1, the J call TRBJ2-2; D gene unclear. Trimming removed 0 bases from V and 1 base from J, with 12 bases in between. In germline, CDR1 is MGHRA, CDR2 YSYEKL. The CDR3 is 17 amino acids.

The chain has TRBV7-9 and TRBJ2-7, with TRBD1 matching over 10 bases. The CDR3 is made up of 15 amino acids. V lost 5 bases and J lost 2; bases outside the gene matches: 6. Germline assignment: CDR1 SEHNR and CDR2 FQNEAQ (reference sequence). The CDR3 sequence is CASSPDRGIPYEQYF. The CDR3 nucleotides are TGTGCCAGCAGCCCGGACAGGGGGATCCCCTACGAGCAGTACTTC.

This chain connects TRBV10-3 to TRBJ2-3; TRBD1 might be the D (5 bases). Per germline, CDR1 ENHRY and CDR2 SYGVKD. There are 14 residues in the CDR3. Trimming cost V 2 bases and J 0 bases, with 6 bases left between them. The CDR3 loop reads CAISEDSSTDTQYF. CDR3 nucleotide sequence: TGTGCCATCAGTGAGGACAGTAGCACAGATACGCAGTATTTT.

This rearrangement joins TRBV2 to TRBJ2-7, with D unresolved. The CDR3 runs 16 residues. V was cut by 1 base and J by 2 bases, with 15 bases left in between. Looked up from germline, CDR1 is SNHLY and CDR2 is FYNNEI. The CDR3 DNA is TGTGCCAGCAGTGAAGAGATAGAGACCGCTCCCTACGAGCAGTACTTC. Translating gives CASSEEIETAPYEQYF.

This clonotype was found a few times. The V and J genes are TRBV5-1 and TRBJ2-1; 9 bases map to TRBD1. The J segment lost 3 bases and the V segment lost 4 bases, leaving 8 bases of the junction unmatched. Germline V gene sequence: CDR1 SGHRS, CDR2 YFSETQ. The CDR3 is made up of 16 amino acids. CDR3 DNA: TGCGCCAGCAGCCTATACCGGACAGGGGACTACAATGAGCAGTTCTTC. Encoded protein: CASSLYRTGDYNEQFF.

This chain connects TRBV14 to TRBJ2-1; either TRBD1 or TRBD2 may supply D (7 bases each). V shed 4 bases and J shed 0 bases, with 19 bases lying between them. The length of the CDR3 is 18 residues. The germline gives CDR1 SGHDN, CDR2 FVKESK. CDR3 nucleotides: TGTGCCAGCAGCCCAAGCAGGGGGGGCGATCTCTCCTACAATGAGCAGTTCTTC. Amino acids: CASSPSRGGDLSYNEQFF.

The gene calls are TRBV7-9 and TRBJ2-7; 10 nucleotides match TRBD2. V gave up 6 bases and J gave up 2 bases; unmatched junction bases: 13. The CDR3 has 17 residues. CDR1 and CDR2 (germline): SEHNR, FQNEAQ (reference sequence). The CDR3 sequence: CASSGVAGGLLTYEQYF. The CDR3 DNA reads TGTGCCAGCAGTGGGGTAGCGGGGGGCCTATTAACCTACGAGCAGTACTTC.

This clonotype was counted many times. The rearrangement joins TRBV7-9 to TRBJ2-1; 8 bases fit TRBD1. CDR3 length: 12 residues. The junction had 6 bases not matched to a gene; V was cut back by 7 bases and J by 10 bases. Germline CDR1 SEHNR, CDR2 FQNEAQ (reference sequence). CDR3 nucleotide sequence: TGTGCCAGCACCCAGGGGGCGGGCGAGCAGTTCTTC. Translated, it gives CASTQGAGEQFF.

This clonotype came up a few times. This chain uses TRBV7-9 with TRBJ2-3, with TRBD2 matching 7 bases. The CDR3 loop spans 16 amino acids. The J segment lost 4 bases and the V segment lost 4 bases, leaving 11 bases of the junction unmatched. Germline V gene sequence: CDR1 SEHNR, CDR2 FQNEAQ (reference sequence). DNA of the CDR3: TGTGCCAGCAGCTCGCGAGCGGGGAGGTTGGCAGATACGCAGTATTTT. The encoded protein is CASSSRAGRLADTQYF.

This clonotype appeared a few times. The gene calls are TRBV3-1 and TRBJ2-3; 12 positions agree with TRBD2. The V gene's germline CDR1 is LGHDT and CDR2 YNNKEL (reference sequence). The V segment lost 4 bases and the J segment 2 bases; nucleotides outside the gene matches: 4. CDR3 length: 16 residues. CDR3 amino acids: CASSLGLAGITDTQYF. The CDR3 DNA sequence: TGTGCCAGCAGCCTTGGACTAGCGGGGATCACAGATACGCAGTATTTT.

This clonotype has just a few counts. V and J are TRBV20-1 and TRBJ2-2; D remains unclear. CDR3 length: 15 amino acids. V shed 6 bases and J shed 1 base, with 15 bases lying between them. The germline gives CDR1 DFQATT, CDR2 SNEGSKA (reference sequence). In DNA form, the CDR3 reads TGCAGTGCCCCCCCAGCCCCGGGGAACACCGGGGAGCTGTTTTTT. Residues: CSAPPAPGNTGELFF.

The rearrangement links TRBV7-9 to TRBJ1-1; TRBD1 might be the D (5 bases). This CDR3 has 13 amino acids. Germline loops: CDR1 SEHNR, CDR2 FQNEAQ (reference sequence). Trimming removed 5 bases from V and 4 bases from J, with 11 bases in between. The CDR3 coding sequence is TGTGCCAGCAGCCCAGCGGGGGGCACTGAAGCTTTCTTT. The encoded protein is CASSPAGGTEAFF.

The chain links TRBV6-4 to TRBJ2-3, with D uncertain. This CDR3 has 14 amino acids. Germline V gene data show CDR1 as MRHNA and CDR2 as SNTAGT. V lost 3 bases and J lost 2, with 9 bases in between. This chain's CDR3 is CASSDSGDTDTQYF. CDR3 nucleotides: TGTGCCAGCAGTGATTCTGGGGACACAGATACGCAGTATTTT.

Ten or more counts support this clonotype. The chain combines TRBV11-2 with TRBJ2-3; 8 bases map to TRBD1. CDR1 is SGHAT, CDR2 FQNNGV, per germline. V lost 4 bases to trimming and J lost 6 bases; unmatched junction nucleotides: 6. This CDR3 contains 14 residues. The CDR3, as DNA: TGTGCCAGCAGCTGGACAGGGTCACGGGATACGCAGTATTTT. Residues: CASSWTGSRDTQYF.

The V and J genes are TRBV5-1 and TRBJ2-1, with D tentatively TRBD2 (7 bases). V gave up 4 bases and J gave up 7 bases, with 21 bases separating them. The germline gives CDR1 SGHRS, CDR2 YFSETQ. The length of the CDR3 is 16 residues. CDR3 coding DNA: TGCGCCAGCAGCCCAGCGCCCGGGGGGCCATGGAATGAGCAGTTCTTC. This translates into CASSPAPGGPWNEQFF.

The chain joins TRBV21-1 to TRBJ1-6; the table assigns TRBD1, which was not confirmed against the DNA. TRBV21-1 is a pseudogene segment. The CDR3 covers 16 residues. In DNA, the CDR3 is TGTGCCAGCAGCAAAGGGGACATCTTATGGGGTTCACCCCTCCACTTT. Translating gives CASSKGDILWGSPLHF.

This clonotype has just a few counts. V usage is TRBV7-6 and J usage is TRBJ2-5, with D unresolved. This CDR3 region has 16 residues. Trimming stripped 1 base from V and 5 bases from J, with 17 bases between. Germline V gene lookup returns CDR1 SGHVS and CDR2 FNYEAQ. This CDR3 reads CASSLGAGAVWETQYF. CDR3 DNA: TGTGCCAGCAGCTTAGGGGCAGGCGCAGTGTGGGAGACCCAGTACTTC. The whole variable domain, filled in from reference TRBV7-6 and TRBJ2-5, reads GAGVSQSPRYKVTKRGQDVALRCDPISGHVSLYWYRQALGQGPEFLTYFNYEAQQDKSGLPNDRFSAERPEGSISTLTIQRTEQRDSAMYRCASSLGAGAVWETQYFGPGTRLLVL.

The V call is TRBV7-8, the J call TRBJ2-7; 13 bases agree with TRBD2. This CDR3 region has 17 residues. Per germline, CDR1 SGHVS and CDR2 FQNEAQ. The J segment lost 3 bases and the V segment lost 5 bases, leaving 10 bases of the junction unmatched. CDR3 sequence reads: CASSPAGLAGMIYEQYF. The DNA for the CDR3 is TGTGCCAGCAGCCCAGCGGGACTAGCGGGGATGATCTACGAGCAGTACTTC.

The rearrangement links TRBV2 to TRBJ2-7; 9 bases are a match to TRBD1. With V trimmed by 11 bases and J by 2 bases, 10 bases remained unmatched. The germline CDR1 and CDR2 sequences are SNHLY and FYNNEI. The CDR3 is 14 amino acids. DNA for the CDR3: TGTGCCTCCACGGGGACAGGGAGACCCTACGAGCAGTACTTC. Residues: CASTGTGRPYEQYF.